This entry lists 29 T cell receptor beta chains sequenced from one sample in a study of monozygotic twins with inflammatory bowel disease. From the 5' RACE reads, TCRdb lists one entry per CDR3 protein and no DNA. The sample table sets out over 200,000 distinct CDR3 sequences. Sequences were obtained from blood. These receptors were collected from a human donor with ulcerative colitis or Crohn's disease, or a healthy co-twin of an affected twin (not recorded which).

The genes are TRBV6-1 and TRBJ2-7. The germline V gene encodes CDR1 MNHNS and CDR2 SASEGT. CDR3 size: 13 residues. CDR3 region: CASPTDLTYEQYF.

The chain combines TRBV10-3 with TRBJ1-4; TCRdb outputs TRBD1, but without DNA this stays unchecked. From germline, CDR1 is ENHRY and CDR2 SYGVKD. CDR3 length: 14 amino acids. The CDR3 reads CAIESDRPNEKLFF.

This chain uses TRBV5-1 with TRBJ2-1; checking the TCRdb D call of TRBD2 is not possible without DNA. This CDR3 is 14 amino acids long. The germline gives CDR1 SGHRS, CDR2 YFSETQ. The CDR3 here is CASTSGGAFHEQFF.

The rearrangement links TRBV29-1 to TRBJ2-1; lacking DNA, the TRBD2 call made by TCRdb goes unchecked. The CDR3 is 13 residues long. Per the germline V gene, CDR1 is SQVTM and CDR2 is ANQGSEA. CDR3 residues: CSSRAGGPYEQFF.

The chain combines TRBV2 with TRBJ2-7; TCRdb lists TRBD2, though no DNA is available to test this call. CDR1 is SNHLY and CDR2 is FYNNEI in the germline V gene. The CDR3 totals 17 residues. Here the CDR3 reads CASSPGRTPYYYYEQYF.

The chain is built from TRBV12-3 or TRBV12-4 and TRBJ1-2. This CDR3 comprises 14 residues. CDR3 residues: CASSTAGLDGGYTF.

V is TRBV7-3 and J is TRBJ2-1; TCRdb names TRBD1, which stays unverified in the absence of DNA. Germline CDR1 SGHTA, CDR2 FQGTGA. The length of the CDR3 is 15 residues. The CDR3 loop reads CASSKGVRSFNEQFF.

The genes are TRBV6-1 and TRBJ2-7; TCRdb calls TRBD1, which cannot be checked without DNA. Germline CDR1 MNHNS, CDR2 SASEGT. The CDR3 is 15 residues long. CDR3: CASRNPTGGIVEQCF.

The gene calls are TRBV7-3 and TRBJ2-2; TCRdb's assignment of TRBD2 cannot be checked, as there is no DNA. Germline V gives CDR1 SGHTA, CDR2 FQGTGA. This CDR3 has 18 residues. CDR3 sequence reads: CASSLTGSAGGNTGELFF.

The chain uses TRBV19 and TRBJ2-3; TCRdb outputs TRBD2, but without DNA this stays unchecked. Germline-derived CDR1 and CDR2 are LNHDA and SQIVND (reference sequence). The length of the CDR3 is 17 residues. CDR3 protein: CASSIFSASGGTDTQYF.

The rearrangement joins TRBV18 to TRBJ1-1; TCRdb calls TRBD1, which cannot be checked without DNA. The germline CDR1 and CDR2 sequences are KGHSH and LQKENI. This CDR3 is 15 amino acids long. The CDR3 spells CASSPDLTENTEAFF.

The J gene is TRBJ1-2, the V gene TRBV20-1; as DNA is missing, the TRBD1 call by TCRdb cannot be tested. The germline CDR1 and CDR2 sequences are DFQATT and SNEGSKA (reference sequence). This CDR3 has 14 amino acids. The CDR3: CSARIRGPTMGYTF.

The chain is built from TRBV7-2 and TRBJ1-1; TCRdb calls TRBD1, which cannot be checked without DNA. This CDR3 spans 14 amino acids. Germline V CDR1 and CDR2: SGHTA, FQGNSA. The CDR3: CASSFPRGNTEAFF.

This chain links TRBV5-1 with TRBJ2-1; absent DNA, TCRdb's TRBD2 call cannot be checked. CDR1 SGHRS and CDR2 YFSETQ come from the germline V gene. CDR3 size: 15 residues. The CDR3: CASSLSGGGKNEQFF. Combining the CDR3 with reference TRBV5-1 and TRBJ2-1 gives the whole variable domain KAGVTQTPRYLIKTRGQQVTLSCSPISGHRSVSWYQQTPGQGLQFLFEYFSETQRNKGNFPGRFSGRQFSNSRSEMNVSTLELGDSALYLCASSLSGGGKNEQFFGPGTRLTVL.

This rearrangement joins TRBV15 to TRBJ2-1; TCRdb calls TRBD1, which cannot be checked without DNA. Per the germline V gene, CDR1 is LNHNV and CDR2 is YYDKDF (reference sequence). CDR3 length equals 12 residues. The CDR3 is CATGTGNNEQFF. The whole variable domain, remainder taken from reference TRBV15 and TRBJ2-1, is DAMVIQNPRYQVTQFGKPVTLSCSQTLNHNVMYWYQQKSSQAPKLLFHYYDKDFNNEADTPDNFQSRRPNTSFCFLDIRSPGLGDTAMYLCATGTGNNEQFFGPGTRLTVL.

The rearrangement uses TRBV10-3 and TRBJ2-7. The CDR3 covers 14 residues. Germline V gene sequence: CDR1 ENHRY, CDR2 SYGVKD. This chain's CDR3 is CAISEKGSPYEQYF.

The V and J genes are TRBV27 and TRBJ2-3. The germline V gene encodes CDR1 MNHEY and CDR2 SMNVEV (reference sequence). The CDR3 extends over 13 amino acids. CDR3 residues: CASRFLNTDTQYF.

The gene calls are TRBV7-9 and TRBJ2-4; with no DNA, the TCRdb D assignment of TRBD1 cannot be verified. Germline CDR1 SEHNR, CDR2 FQNEAQ (reference sequence). The CDR3 loop spans 16 amino acids. The CDR3: CASSFPGQIAKNIQYF.

The chain employs TRBV27 and TRBJ1-2. The CDR3 consists of 13 residues. Germline assignment: CDR1 MNHEY and CDR2 SMNVEV (reference sequence). The chain's CDR3 is CASSLSPIYGYTF.

The chain couples TRBV25-1 to TRBJ1-5. Germline V gene lookup returns CDR1 MGHDK and CDR2 SYGVNS. The CDR3 is 15 amino acids. CDR3 residues: CASSEEGYSNQPQHF.

This rearrangement joins TRBV29-1 to TRBJ2-7; TCRdb designates TRBD2, a call that cannot be tested without DNA. CDR3 length: 13 amino acids. Germline CDR1 and CDR2: SQVTM and ANQGSEA. The CDR3 spells CSVDPSGGGEQYF.

The chain joins TRBV7-2 to TRBJ2-3. The CDR3 is 11 residues long. The germline V gene has CDR1 SGHTA and CDR2 FQGNSA. The CDR3 loop reads CASRSADTQYF. Full variable domain (rest looked up from reference TRBV7-2 and TRBJ2-3): GAGVSQSPSNKVTEKGKDVELRCDPISGHTALYWYRQSLGQGLEFLIYFQGNSAPDKSGLPSDRFSAERTGGSVSTLTIQRTQQEDSAVYLCASRSADTQYFGPGTRLTVL.

The chain carries TRBV7-9 and TRBJ2-5. Germline CDR1 and CDR2: SEHNR and FQNEAQ (reference sequence). This CDR3 is 11 amino acids long. The CDR3 sequence: CASSLGGLQYF.

This chain joins TRBV11-1 and TRBJ1-5. The CDR3 is 13 amino acids. Germline CDR1 reads SGHAT; CDR2 reads FQDESV (reference sequence). CDR3 protein: CASSLSYNQPQHF.

The gene calls are TRBV5-1 and TRBJ1-1; TCRdb proposes TRBD1, but this gene call is untestable without DNA. The CDR3 runs 14 residues. Germline-derived CDR1 and CDR2 are SGHRS and YFSETQ. CDR3 protein: CASSFGAGATEAFF.

The chain has TRBV12-3 or TRBV12-4 and TRBJ1-3. This CDR3 comprises 15 residues. The chain's CDR3 is CASSLSALSGNTIYF.

The chain has TRBV5-1 and TRBJ1-2. The CDR3 is 12 amino acids. Per germline, CDR1 SGHRS and CDR2 YFSETQ. Here the CDR3 reads CASSLGTYGYTF.

This chain connects TRBV7-9 to TRBJ1-1. The CDR3 runs to 13 residues. Per germline, CDR1 SEHNR and CDR2 FQNEAQ (reference sequence). CDR3 loop: CASSLMEQTEAFF.

The chain uses TRBV20-1 and TRBJ2-2; the D call from TCRdb, TRBD1, cannot be confirmed without DNA. From germline, CDR1 is DFQATT and CDR2 SNEGSKA (reference sequence). This CDR3 comprises 15 residues. CDR3 residues: CSARAGGPSTGELFF.